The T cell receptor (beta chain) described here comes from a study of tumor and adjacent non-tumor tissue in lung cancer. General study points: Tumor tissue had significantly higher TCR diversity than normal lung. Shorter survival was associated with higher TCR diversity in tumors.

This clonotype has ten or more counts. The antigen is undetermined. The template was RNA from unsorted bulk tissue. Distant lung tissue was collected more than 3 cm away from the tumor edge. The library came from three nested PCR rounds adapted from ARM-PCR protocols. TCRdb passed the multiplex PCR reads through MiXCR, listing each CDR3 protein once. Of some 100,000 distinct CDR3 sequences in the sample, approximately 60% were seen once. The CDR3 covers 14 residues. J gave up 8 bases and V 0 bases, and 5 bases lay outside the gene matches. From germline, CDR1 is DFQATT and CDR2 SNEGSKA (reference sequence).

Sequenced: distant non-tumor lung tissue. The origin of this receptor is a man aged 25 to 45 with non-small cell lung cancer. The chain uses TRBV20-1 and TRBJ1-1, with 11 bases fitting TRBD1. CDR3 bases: TGCAGTGCTAGAGAGGAGGGGACAGGGGGAGAAGCTTTCTTT. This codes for CSAREEGTGGEAFF.